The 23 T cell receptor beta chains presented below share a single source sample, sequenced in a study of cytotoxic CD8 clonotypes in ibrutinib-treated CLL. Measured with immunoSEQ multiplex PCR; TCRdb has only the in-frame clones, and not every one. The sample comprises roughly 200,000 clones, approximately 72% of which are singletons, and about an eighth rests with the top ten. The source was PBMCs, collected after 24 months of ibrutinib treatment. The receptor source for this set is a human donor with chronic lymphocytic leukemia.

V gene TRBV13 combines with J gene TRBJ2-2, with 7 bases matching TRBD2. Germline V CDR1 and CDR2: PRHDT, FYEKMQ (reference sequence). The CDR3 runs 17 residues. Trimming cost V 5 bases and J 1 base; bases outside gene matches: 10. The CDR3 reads CASSPAGSGVNTGELFF. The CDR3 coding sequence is TGTGCCAGCAGCCCCGCGGGCAGCGGGGTGAACACCGGGGAGCTGTTTTTT.

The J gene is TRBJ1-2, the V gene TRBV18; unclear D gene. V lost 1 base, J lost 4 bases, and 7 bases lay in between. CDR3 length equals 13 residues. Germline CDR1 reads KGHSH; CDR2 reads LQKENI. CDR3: CASSPQGGYGYTF. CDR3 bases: TGTGCCAGCTCACCACAGGGCGGCTATGGCTACACCTTC.

CDR3 coding DNA: TGTGCCAGCAGTTCATACAGCACCGGGGAGCTGTTTTTT. It codes for CASSSYSTGELFF. The V call is TRBV25-1, the J call TRBJ2-2; D remains ambiguous. V gave up 5 bases and J gave up 4 bases, with 8 bases separating them. This CDR3 is 13 amino acids long. Germline V gene sequence: CDR1 MGHDK, CDR2 SYGVNS.

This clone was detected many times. CDR3 DNA sequence: TGTGCCAGCTCACCACGGAGCGAACTCGGGGAAAAACTGTTTTTT. Amino acids: CASSPRSELGEKLFF. The gene calls are TRBV18 and TRBJ1-4, with D uncertain. Deletions cut 1 base from V and 8 bases from J, with 14 bases between. The V gene's germline CDR1 is KGHSH and CDR2 LQKENI. The CDR3 runs 15 residues.

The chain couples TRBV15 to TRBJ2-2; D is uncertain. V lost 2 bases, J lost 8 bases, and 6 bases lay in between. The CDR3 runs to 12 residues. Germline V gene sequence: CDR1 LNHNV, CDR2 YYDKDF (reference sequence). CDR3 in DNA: TGTGCCACCAGCAGACCTGGTGGGGAGCTGTTTTTT. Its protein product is CATSRPGGELFF. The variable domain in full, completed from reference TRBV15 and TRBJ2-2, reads DAMVIQNPRYQVTQFGKPVTLSCSQTLNHNVMYWYQQKSSQAPKLLFHYYDKDFNNEADTPDNFQSRRPNTSFCFLDIRSPGLGDTAMYLCATSRPGGELFFGEGSRLTVL.

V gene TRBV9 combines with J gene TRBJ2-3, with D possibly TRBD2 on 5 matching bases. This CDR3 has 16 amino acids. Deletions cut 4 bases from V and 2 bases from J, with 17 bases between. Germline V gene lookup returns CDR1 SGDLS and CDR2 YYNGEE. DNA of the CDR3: TGTGCCAGCAGCTTAAGCGGTGGAGGAAACACAGATACGCAGTATTTT. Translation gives CASSLSGGGNTDTQYF.

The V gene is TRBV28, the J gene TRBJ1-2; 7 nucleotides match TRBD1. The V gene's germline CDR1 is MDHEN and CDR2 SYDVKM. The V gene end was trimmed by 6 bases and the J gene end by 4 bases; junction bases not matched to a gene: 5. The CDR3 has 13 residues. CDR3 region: CASRTGRSYGYTF. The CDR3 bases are TGTGCCAGCAGGACAGGGAGAAGCTATGGCTACACCTTC.

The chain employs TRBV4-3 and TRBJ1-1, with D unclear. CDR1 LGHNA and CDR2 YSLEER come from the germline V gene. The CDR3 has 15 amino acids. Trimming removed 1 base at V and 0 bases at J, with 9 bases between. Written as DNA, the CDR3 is TGCGCCAGCAGCCAAGCAGGACGGCTGAACACTGAAGCTTTCTTT. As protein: CASSQAGRLNTEAFF.

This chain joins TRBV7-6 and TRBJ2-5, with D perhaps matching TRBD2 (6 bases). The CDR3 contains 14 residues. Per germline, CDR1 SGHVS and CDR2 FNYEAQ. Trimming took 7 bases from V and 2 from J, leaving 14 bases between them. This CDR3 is CASTGLSGQETQYF. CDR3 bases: TGTGCCAGCACGGGACTCTCCGGACAAGAGACCCAGTACTTC.

CDR3 amino acids: CASSQLYTSTDTQYF. DNA of the CDR3: TGTGCCAGCAGCCAACTCTATACTAGCACAGATACGCAGTATTTT. The chain combines TRBV14 with TRBJ2-3; the D is unclear. Trimming removed 2 bases at V and 0 bases at J, with 9 bases between. Looked up from germline, CDR1 is SGHDN and CDR2 is FVKESK. This CDR3 comprises 15 residues.

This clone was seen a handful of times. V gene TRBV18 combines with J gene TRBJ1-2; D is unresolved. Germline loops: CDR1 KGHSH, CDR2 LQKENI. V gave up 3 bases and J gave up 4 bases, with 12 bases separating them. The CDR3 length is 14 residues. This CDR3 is CASSPDGEIYGYTF. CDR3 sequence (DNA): TGTGCCAGCTCACCCGACGGGGAGATCTATGGCTACACCTTC. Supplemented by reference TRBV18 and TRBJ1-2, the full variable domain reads NAGVMQNPRHLVRRRGQEARLRCSPMKGHSHVYWYRQLPEEGLKFMVYLQKENIIDESGMPKERFSAEFPKEGPSILRIQQVVRGDSAAYFCASSPDGEIYGYTFGSGTRLTVV.

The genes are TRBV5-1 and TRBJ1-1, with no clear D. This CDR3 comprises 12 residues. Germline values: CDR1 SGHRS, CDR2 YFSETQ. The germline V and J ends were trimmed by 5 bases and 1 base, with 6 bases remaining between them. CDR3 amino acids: CASRYRNTEAFF. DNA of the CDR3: TGCGCCAGCAGATACAGGAACACTGAAGCTTTCTTT.

The CDR3 reads CASSELRAGELFF. The CDR3 region has the DNA TGTGCCAGCAGTGAACTAAGGGCCGGGGAGCTGTTTTTT. This chain links TRBV2 with TRBJ2-2; D call uncertain. Trimming shortened V by 2 bases and J by 6 bases, and 7 bases separated the two germline ends. CDR3 length: 13 amino acids. Germline assignment: CDR1 SNHLY and CDR2 FYNNEI. Together with reference TRBV2 and TRBJ2-2, the CDR3 gives the full variable domain: EPEVTQTPSHQVTQMGQEVILRCVPISNHLYFYWYRQILGQKVEFLVSFYNNEISEKSEIFDDQFSVERPDGSNFTLKIRSTKLEDSAMYFCASSELRAGELFFGEGSRLTVL.

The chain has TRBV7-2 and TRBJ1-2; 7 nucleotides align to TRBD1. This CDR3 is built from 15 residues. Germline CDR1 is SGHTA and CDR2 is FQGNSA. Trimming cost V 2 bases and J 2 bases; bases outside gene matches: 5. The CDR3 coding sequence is TGTGCCAGCAGCTTACAAGGGACAGACAACTATGGCTACACCTTC. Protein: CASSLQGTDNYGYTF. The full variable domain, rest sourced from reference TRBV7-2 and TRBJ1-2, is GAGVSQSPSNKVTEKGKDVELRCDPISGHTALYWYRQSLGQGLEFLIYFQGNSAPDKSGLPSDRFSAERTGGSVSTLTIQRTQQEDSAVYLCASSLQGTDNYGYTFGSGTRLTVV.

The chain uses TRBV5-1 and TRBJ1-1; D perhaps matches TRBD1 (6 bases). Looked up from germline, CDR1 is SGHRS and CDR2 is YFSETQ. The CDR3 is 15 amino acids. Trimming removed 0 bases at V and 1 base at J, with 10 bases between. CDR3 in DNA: TGCGCCAGCAGCTTGGCCGGGGGGCAGAACACTGAAGCTTTCTTT. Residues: CASSLAGGQNTEAFF.

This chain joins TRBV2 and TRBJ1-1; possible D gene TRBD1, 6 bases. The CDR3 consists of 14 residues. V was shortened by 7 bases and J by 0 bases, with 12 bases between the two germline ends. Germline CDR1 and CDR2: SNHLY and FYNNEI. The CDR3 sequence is CASKTGRMNTEAFF. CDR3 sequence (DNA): TGTGCCAGCAAAACAGGGAGGATGAACACTGAAGCTTTCTTT.

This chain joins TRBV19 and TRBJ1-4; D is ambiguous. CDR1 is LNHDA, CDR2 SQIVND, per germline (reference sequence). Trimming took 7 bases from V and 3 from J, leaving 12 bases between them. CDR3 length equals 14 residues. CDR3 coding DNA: TGTGCCAGTAAGCGGTGGTCGGCTAATGAAAAACTGTTTTTT. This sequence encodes CASKRWSANEKLFF.

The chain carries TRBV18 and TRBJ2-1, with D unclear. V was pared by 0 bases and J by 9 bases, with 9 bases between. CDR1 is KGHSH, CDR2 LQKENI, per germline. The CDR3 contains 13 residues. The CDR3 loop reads CASSPPIRVEQFF. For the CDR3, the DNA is TGTGCCAGCTCACCACCGATACGTGTTGAGCAGTTCTTC.

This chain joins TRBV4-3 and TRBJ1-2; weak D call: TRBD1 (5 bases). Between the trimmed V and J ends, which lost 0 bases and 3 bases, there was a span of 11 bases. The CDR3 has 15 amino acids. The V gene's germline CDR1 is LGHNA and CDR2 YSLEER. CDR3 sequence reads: CASSQDAGNYYGYTF. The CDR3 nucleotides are TGCGCCAGCAGCCAAGATGCAGGGAACTACTATGGCTACACCTTC.

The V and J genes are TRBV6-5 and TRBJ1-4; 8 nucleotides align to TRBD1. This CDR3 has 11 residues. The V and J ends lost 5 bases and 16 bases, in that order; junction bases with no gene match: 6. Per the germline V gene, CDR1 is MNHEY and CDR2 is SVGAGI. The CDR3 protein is CASSTRTGPFF. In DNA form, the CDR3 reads TGTGCCAGCAGTACCAGGACAGGGCCGTTTTTT.

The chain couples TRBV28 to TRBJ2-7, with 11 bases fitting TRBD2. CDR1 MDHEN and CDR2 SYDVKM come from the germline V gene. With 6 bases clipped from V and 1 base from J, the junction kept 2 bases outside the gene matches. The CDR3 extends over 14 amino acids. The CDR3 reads CASRGLAESYEQYF. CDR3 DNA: TGTGCCAGCAGGGGACTAGCGGAGTCCTACGAGCAGTACTTC.

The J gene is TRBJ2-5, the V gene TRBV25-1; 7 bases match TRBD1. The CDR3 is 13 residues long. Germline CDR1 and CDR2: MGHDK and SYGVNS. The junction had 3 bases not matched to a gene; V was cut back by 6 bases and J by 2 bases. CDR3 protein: CASRTGLQETQYF. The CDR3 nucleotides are TGTGCCAGCAGGACAGGGCTGCAAGAGACCCAGTACTTC.

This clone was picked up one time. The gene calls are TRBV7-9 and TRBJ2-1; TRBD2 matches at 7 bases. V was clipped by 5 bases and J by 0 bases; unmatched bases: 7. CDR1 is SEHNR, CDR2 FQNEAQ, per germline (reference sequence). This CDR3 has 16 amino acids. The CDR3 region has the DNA TGTGCCAGCAGCCCCTTAGCGGGTACCTCCTACAATGAGCAGTTCTTC. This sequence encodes CASSPLAGTSYNEQFF.